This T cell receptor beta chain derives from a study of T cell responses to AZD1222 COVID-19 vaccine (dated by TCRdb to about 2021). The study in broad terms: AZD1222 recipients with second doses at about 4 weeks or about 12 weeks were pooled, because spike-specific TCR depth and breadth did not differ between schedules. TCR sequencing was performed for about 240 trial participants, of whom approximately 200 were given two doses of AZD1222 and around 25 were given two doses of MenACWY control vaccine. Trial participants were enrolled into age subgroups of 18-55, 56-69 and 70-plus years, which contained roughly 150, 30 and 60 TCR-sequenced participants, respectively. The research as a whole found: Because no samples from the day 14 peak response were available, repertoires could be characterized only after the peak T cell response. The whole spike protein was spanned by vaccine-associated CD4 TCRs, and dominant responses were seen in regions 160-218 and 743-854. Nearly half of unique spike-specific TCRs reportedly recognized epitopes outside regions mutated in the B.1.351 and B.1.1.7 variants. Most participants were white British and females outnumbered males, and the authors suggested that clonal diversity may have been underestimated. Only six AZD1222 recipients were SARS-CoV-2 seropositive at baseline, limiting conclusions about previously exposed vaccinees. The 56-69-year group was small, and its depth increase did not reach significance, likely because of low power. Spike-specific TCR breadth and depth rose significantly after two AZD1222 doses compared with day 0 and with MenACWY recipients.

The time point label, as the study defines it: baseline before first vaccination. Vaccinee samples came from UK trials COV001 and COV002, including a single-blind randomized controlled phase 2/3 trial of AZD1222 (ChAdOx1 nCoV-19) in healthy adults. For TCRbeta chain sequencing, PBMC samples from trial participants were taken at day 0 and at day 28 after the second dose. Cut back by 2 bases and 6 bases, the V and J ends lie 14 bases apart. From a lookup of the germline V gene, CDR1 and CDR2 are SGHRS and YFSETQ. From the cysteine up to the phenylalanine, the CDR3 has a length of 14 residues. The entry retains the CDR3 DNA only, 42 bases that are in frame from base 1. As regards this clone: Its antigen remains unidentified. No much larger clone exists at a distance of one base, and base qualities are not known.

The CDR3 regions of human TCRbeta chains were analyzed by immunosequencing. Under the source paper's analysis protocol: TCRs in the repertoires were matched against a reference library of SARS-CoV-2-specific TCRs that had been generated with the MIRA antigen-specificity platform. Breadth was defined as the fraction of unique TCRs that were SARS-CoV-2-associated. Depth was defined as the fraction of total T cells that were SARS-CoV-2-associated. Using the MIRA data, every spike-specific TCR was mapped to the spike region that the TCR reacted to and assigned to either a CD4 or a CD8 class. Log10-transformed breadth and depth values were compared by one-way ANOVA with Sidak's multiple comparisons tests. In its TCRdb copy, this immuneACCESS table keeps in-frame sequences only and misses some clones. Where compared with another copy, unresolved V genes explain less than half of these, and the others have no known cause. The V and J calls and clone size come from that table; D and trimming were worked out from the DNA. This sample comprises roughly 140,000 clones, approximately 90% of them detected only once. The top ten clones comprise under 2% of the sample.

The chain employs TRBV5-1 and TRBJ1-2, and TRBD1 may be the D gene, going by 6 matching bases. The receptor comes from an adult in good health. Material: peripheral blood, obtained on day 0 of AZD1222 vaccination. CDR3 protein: CASSFAGAVDGYTF. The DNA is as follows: TGCGCCAGCAGCTTTGCGGGGGCGGTGGATGGCTACACCTTC.